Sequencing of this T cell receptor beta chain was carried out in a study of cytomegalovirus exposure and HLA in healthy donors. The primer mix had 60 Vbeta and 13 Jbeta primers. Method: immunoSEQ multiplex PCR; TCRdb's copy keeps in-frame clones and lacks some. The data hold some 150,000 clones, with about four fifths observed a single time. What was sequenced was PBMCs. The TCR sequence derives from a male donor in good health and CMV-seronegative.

CDR3: CAWGGQSNQPQHF. For the CDR3, the DNA is TGTGCCTGGGGCGGACAGAGCAATCAGCCCCAGCATTTT. The rearrangement links TRBV30 to TRBJ1-5; D might be TRBD1 (6 bases). Trimming took off 5 bases at V and 1 base at J, with 9 bases between the two ends. CDR3 length: 13 residues. From germline, CDR1 is GTSNPN and CDR2 SVGIG (reference sequence).